Listed here are 29 T cell receptor beta chains from one sample, sequenced in a study of response to subunit inactivated influenza vaccine. TCRdb re-analysed the RT-PCR reads in MiXCR, keeping a single row per CDR3 protein. The sample carries under 200,000 distinct CDR3 sequences, roughly 10% recorded once. Sequenced material: CD8+ T cells sorted from PBMCs, taken 23 to 25 months after vaccination. The receptor source for this set is a man aged 50 to 69 who received an inactivated influenza vaccine.

This clonotype was detected only a few times. The V call is TRBV12-3 or TRBV12-4, the J call TRBJ2-1; D ambiguous. V gave up 6 bases and J gave up 1 base, with 4 bases separating them. This CDR3 spans 12 amino acids. CDR3 protein: CASRFSYNEQFF. The CDR3 DNA reads as TGTGCCAGCAGGTTTTCCTACAATGAGCAGTTCTTC.

This clonotype was found many times. The V call is TRBV20-1, the J call TRBJ2-1, with D possibly matching TRBD2 (5 bases). This CDR3 has 13 residues. The germline V and J ends were trimmed by 0 bases and 6 bases, with 9 bases remaining between them. The germline CDR1 and CDR2 sequences are DFQATT and SNEGSKA (reference sequence). CDR3 in amino acids: CSARDLTSNEQFF. CDR3 nucleotide sequence: TGCAGTGCTAGAGATCTAACTAGCAATGAGCAGTTCTTC.

A few counts support this clonotype. The chain has TRBV18 and TRBJ2-3; no clear D. The CDR3 extends over 11 amino acids. CDR1 is KGHSH, CDR2 LQKENI, per germline. V shed 2 bases and J shed 5 bases, with 2 bases lying between them. The CDR3 here is CASSPVDTQYF. In nucleotides, the CDR3 is TGTGCCAGCTCACCAGTAGATACGCAGTATTTT.

This clonotype showed up many times. The J gene is TRBJ2-4, the V gene TRBV12-3 or TRBV12-4, with D tentatively TRBD1 or TRBD2 (5 bases each). CDR3 length equals 15 residues. V shed 7 bases and J shed 9 bases, with 22 bases lying between them. The CDR3 bases are TGTGCCAGCAACAGCGGAGAGGGGCTGACCGGCATTCAGTACTTC. Its protein is CASNSGEGLTGIQYF.

The chain is built from TRBV6-2 or TRBV6-3 and TRBJ2-1, with TRBD1 matching over 7 bases. CDR1 and CDR2 (germline): MNHEY, SVGEGT. This CDR3 has 14 residues. The trim removed 5 bases at V and 4 bases at J, leaving 5 bases unmatched. CDR3 in DNA: TGTGCCAGCAGTCGCACAGGGGATTACAATGAGCAGTTCTTC. Residues: CASSRTGDYNEQFF.

V usage is TRBV7-9 and J usage is TRBJ2-7; D gene ambiguous. The CDR3 is 14 residues long. V lost 5 bases and J 2 bases, leaving 13 bases between the germline ends. Germline lookup yields CDR1 SEHNR and CDR2 FQNEAQ (reference sequence). This CDR3 reads CASSLPGPTYEQYF. The DNA of the CDR3 is TGTGCCAGCAGCCTTCCCGGGCCTACCTACGAGCAGTACTTC. Together with reference TRBV7-9 and TRBJ2-7, the CDR3 gives the full variable domain: DTGVSQNPRHKITKRGQNVTFRCDPISEHNRLYWYRQTLGQGPEFLTYFQNEAQLEKSRLLSDRFSAERPKGSFSTLEIQRTEQGDSAMYLCASSLPGPTYEQYFGPGTRLTVT.

The V call is TRBV20-1, the J call TRBJ2-2, with 9 bases lining up with TRBD2. Germline assignment: CDR1 DFQATT and CDR2 SNEGSKA (reference sequence). This CDR3 has 16 amino acids. The V gene end was trimmed by 1 base and the J gene end by 3 bases; junction bases not matched to a gene: 6. The CDR3 DNA reads as TGCAGTGCTAGAGTAAAGCGGGAGGTATACACCGGGGAGCTGTTTTTT. Translated: CSARVKREVYTGELFF.

This clonotype was seen only a few times. The chain links TRBV20-1 to TRBJ1-1, with TRBD1 matching 10 bases. J gave up 3 bases and V 5 bases, and 9 bases lay outside the gene matches. This CDR3 contains 15 residues. The germline V gene has CDR1 DFQATT and CDR2 SNEGSKA (reference sequence). Here the CDR3 DNA reads TGCAGTGCTCGCGGGACAGGGGAACGCGACACTGAAGCTTTCTTT. Amino acids: CSARGTGERDTEAFF.

The table lists this clonotype with a few counts. The V gene is TRBV7-6, the J gene TRBJ2-7; maybe TRBD1 (6 bases). Trimming pared 5 bases from V and 0 bases from J, leaving 17 bases between. The germline V gene encodes CDR1 SGHVS and CDR2 FNYEAQ. This CDR3 contains 16 residues. Here the CDR3 reads CASSHRTALNSYEQYF. The CDR3 coding sequence is TGTGCCAGCAGCCATCGGACAGCTTTAAACTCCTACGAGCAGTACTTC.

The V gene is TRBV6-5, the J gene TRBJ2-1; possibly TRBD2 for D (6 bases). Trimming pared 6 bases from V and 3 bases from J, leaving 18 bases between. CDR1 is MNHEY and CDR2 is SVGAGI in the germline V gene. This CDR3 has 16 amino acids. CDR3 DNA sequence: TGTGCCAGCAGGTTAACGGCGCGGAGGGGCTACAATGAGCAGTTCTTC. This sequence encodes CASRLTARRGYNEQFF.

V is TRBV5-1 and J is TRBJ2-6, with a weak D call TRBD1 (5 bases). V lost 3 bases and J 0 bases, leaving 7 bases between the germline ends. CDR1 is SGHRS, CDR2 YFSETQ, per germline. The CDR3 extends over 15 amino acids. CDR3 nucleotide sequence: TGCGCCAGCAGCTACACAGGCTCTGGGGCCAACGTCCTGACTTTC. This gives the protein CASSYTGSGANVLTF.

This chain joins TRBV27 and TRBJ2-1; D is tentatively TRBD1 or TRBD2 (5 bases each). The CDR3 is 18 residues long. Germline V gene lookup returns CDR1 MNHEY and CDR2 SMNVEV (reference sequence). V shed 1 base and J shed 6 bases, with 22 bases lying between them. This CDR3 is CASSLYGIQALRGNEQFF. CDR3 bases: TGTGCCAGCAGTTTATACGGGATACAGGCCCTCAGAGGCAATGAGCAGTTCTTC.

This clonotype was counted a few times. The chain uses TRBV29-1 and TRBJ2-1, with unresolved D. The CDR3 consists of 12 residues. Between the trimmed V and J ends, which lost 6 bases and 5 bases, there was a span of 11 bases. Germline values: CDR1 SQVTM, CDR2 ANQGSEA. The CDR3, as DNA: TGCAGCGTATTTTTGGCCGACAATGAGCAGTTCTTC. This sequence encodes CSVFLADNEQFF.

This clonotype was recorded a few times. The rearrangement joins TRBV20-1 to TRBJ2-7, with D unclear. V shed 3 bases and J shed 2 bases, with 5 bases lying between them. The CDR3 is 11 residues long. Germline values: CDR1 DFQATT, CDR2 SNEGSKA (reference sequence). The CDR3 reads CSASIAYEQYF. The DNA of the CDR3 is TGCAGTGCTAGTATTGCCTACGAGCAGTACTTC.

This rearrangement joins TRBV5-1 to TRBJ2-7; D gene unclear. This CDR3 contains 13 residues. The V gene's germline CDR1 is SGHRS and CDR2 YFSETQ. V was shortened by 4 bases and J by 3 bases, with 11 bases between the two germline ends. CDR3 region: CASSETDNYEQYF. CDR3 nucleotide sequence: TGCGCCAGCAGCGAAACAGACAACTACGAGCAGTACTTC.

The V call is TRBV2, the J call TRBJ2-2; tentatively, D is TRBD1 or TRBD2 (5 bases each). Germline lookup yields CDR1 SNHLY and CDR2 FYNNEI. This CDR3 has 14 amino acids. The V end was cut by 8 bases, the J end by 6 bases, with 16 bases between. CDR3 loop: CASVDGTASGELFF. CDR3 nucleotides: TGTGCCAGCGTAGATGGGACCGCCTCCGGGGAGCTGTTTTTT.

The chain uses TRBV28 and TRBJ2-7; 7 bases are shared with TRBD2. The germline V gene has CDR1 MDHEN and CDR2 SYDVKM. This CDR3 comprises 15 residues. V lost 7 bases, J lost 0 bases, and 9 bases stayed unmatched. In nucleotides, the CDR3 is TGTGCCAGCATGCTTCGGGGGGTTCTCTCCTACGAGCAGTACTTC. Protein sequence: CASMLRGVLSYEQYF.

The V call is TRBV9, the J call TRBJ2-3, with a tentative D call TRBD2 (5 bases). Trimming removed 0 bases from V and 2 bases from J, with 10 bases in between. Per germline, CDR1 SGDLS and CDR2 YYNGEE. The CDR3 extends over 15 amino acids. The CDR3 region is CASSVGRTYTDTQYF. CDR3 DNA: TGTGCCAGCAGCGTAGGACGGACTTACACAGATACGCAGTATTTT.

In this sample, this clonotype turned up a few times. The chain carries TRBV12-3 or TRBV12-4 and TRBJ2-1; 9 bases are a match to TRBD1. V was pared by 11 bases and J by 4 bases, with 9 bases of the junction left unmatched. The CDR3 is 14 amino acids. CDR3: CASEGTGIYNEQFF. The CDR3 region has the DNA TGTGCCTCAGAGGGGACAGGGATATACAATGAGCAGTTCTTC.

The rearrangement joins TRBV20-1 to TRBJ2-1; D unclear. V lost 0 bases and J lost 8, with 5 bases in between. The germline gives CDR1 DFQATT, CDR2 SNEGSKA (reference sequence). The CDR3 covers 11 residues. DNA of the CDR3: TGCAGTGCTAGAGATCTCTATGAGCAGTTCTTC. It translates to CSARDLYEQFF.

The chain recombines TRBV30 with TRBJ2-3; tentative D call: TRBD1 (7 bases). Trimming took 2 bases from V and 4 from J, leaving 13 bases between them. Germline CDR1 is GTSNPN and CDR2 is SVGIG (reference sequence). The CDR3 is 14 amino acids. The CDR3 DNA is TGTGCCTGGAGTACCGGCAGGGGGGCAGATACGCAGTATTTT. This codes for CAWSTGRGADTQYF.

The chain links TRBV12-3 or TRBV12-4 to TRBJ2-2; D may be TRBD1 (5 bases). Trimming shortened V by 4 bases and J by 2 bases, and 8 bases separated the two germline ends. CDR3 size: 14 residues. DNA of the CDR3: TGTGCCAGCAGTTCGCAGGGTAACACCGGGGAGCTGTTTTTT. Protein: CASSSQGNTGELFF.

A few counts support this clonotype. In nucleotides, the CDR3 is TGTGCCAGCAGCCCCTTAGCTAATGAAAAACTGTTTTTT. It yields the protein CASSPLANEKLFF. The chain has TRBV7-8 and TRBJ1-4; D gene uncertain. Trimming cost V 5 bases and J 3 bases, with 7 bases left between them. This CDR3 has 13 amino acids. Germline V lookup: CDR1 SGHVS, CDR2 FQNEAQ.

This clonotype occurred a few times. This chain uses TRBV20-1 with TRBJ2-1; weak D call: TRBD2 (6 bases). V dropped 2 bases and J dropped 2 bases, with 13 bases sitting between them. This CDR3 is 15 amino acids long. In germline, CDR1 is DFQATT, CDR2 SNEGSKA (reference sequence). CDR3 protein: CSARQRTSPYNEQFF. CDR3 DNA: TGCAGTGCTAGACAGCGAACTAGCCCCTACAATGAGCAGTTCTTC.

The rearrangement joins TRBV24-1 to TRBJ2-1, with 12 bases aligning to TRBD2. The J segment lost 10 bases and the V segment lost 2 bases, leaving 5 bases of the junction unmatched. CDR1 is KGHDR, CDR2 SFDVKD, per germline. The CDR3 length is 15 residues. In DNA, the CDR3 is TGTGCCACCAGTGATTGGACTAGCGGGACTGAGGAGCAGTTCTTC. Protein sequence: CATSDWTSGTEEQFF.

This clonotype appeared a few times. The chain combines TRBV3-1 with TRBJ2-7, with D possibly being TRBD1 (5 bases). The CDR3 runs 16 residues. Trimming cost V 0 bases and J 2 bases, with 14 bases left between them. In germline, CDR1 is LGHDT, CDR2 YNNKEL (reference sequence). The chain's CDR3 is CASSQDLTGATYEQYF. In DNA form, the CDR3 reads TGTGCCAGCAGCCAAGATCTCACAGGCGCAACCTACGAGCAGTACTTC.

This clonotype came up many times. The V gene is TRBV7-9, the J gene TRBJ2-3; no reliable D call. CDR1 and CDR2 (germline): SEHNR, FQNEAQ (reference sequence). V lost 5 bases, J lost 3 bases, and 18 bases lay in between. The CDR3 contains 16 residues. For the CDR3, the DNA is TGTGCCAGCAGCCCCCCCCTGCCGGGCTCGACAGATACGCAGTATTTT. Protein product: CASSPPLPGSTDTQYF.

This chain joins TRBV7-9 and TRBJ1-1; D unresolved. V lost 0 bases, J lost 5 bases, and 10 bases lay in between. Germline V lookup: CDR1 SEHNR, CDR2 FQNEAQ (reference sequence). This CDR3 has 14 amino acids. This chain's CDR3 is CASSLAAGDTEAFF. The CDR3 DNA reads TGTGCCAGCAGCTTAGCGGCAGGTGATACTGAAGCTTTCTTT.

This rearrangement joins TRBV14 to TRBJ2-1; tentatively, D is TRBD1 (7 bases). The V gene's germline CDR1 is SGHDN and CDR2 FVKESK. V dropped 4 bases and J dropped 3 bases, with 10 bases sitting between them. The CDR3 has 14 amino acids. The CDR3 bases are TGTGCCAGCAGCCTGCAGGGGGGCTACAATGAGCAGTTCTTC. This sequence encodes CASSLQGGYNEQFF.